This T cell receptor (beta chain) was identified in a study of cytomegalovirus exposure and HLA in healthy donors. Turning to the study itself: Some 85 million unique TCRs, all from HLA-typed donors, were included in an early release of the data.

Study results and limitations: For cytomegalovirus status, the classifier reportedly gave diagnoses with high specificity and sensitivity. Later analysis identified several of the most significant clusters that appeared linked to common viral pathogens. Clonal expansion, a later analysis showed, was greater in HLA-associated TCR beta chains than in equally common others.

The CDR3 spans 14 residues. The trim removed 4 bases at V and 3 bases at J, leaving 5 bases unmatched. CDR1 and CDR2 (germline): SGHNT, YYREEE (reference sequence). The PCR made use of 60 Vbeta and 13 Jbeta primers. Libraries were prepared by immunoSEQ multiplex PCR; TCRdb keeps only in-frame clonotypes and omits some of them. The sample includes approximately 110,000 clones, about 85% of them seen just once. A note on this clone: The antigen is unknown.

The chain is built from TRBV5-4 and TRBJ2-7, with 9 bases matching TRBD1. The receptor comes from a middle-aged man in good health and CMV-seronegative. Sequencing was performed on PBMCs. In DNA, the CDR3 is TGTGCCAGCAGCCTCGGGACAGGGTTCTACGAGCAGTACTTC. It is translated as CASSLGTGFYEQYF. The complete variable domain, with remaining parts taken from reference TRBV5-4 and TRBJ2-7, reads ETGVTQSPTHLIKTRGQQVTLRCSSQSGHNTVSWYQQALGQGPQFIFQYYREEENGRGNFPPRFSGLQFPNYSSELNVNALELDDSALYLCASSLGTGFYEQYFGPGTRLTVT.